This passage covers 3 T cell receptor beta chains from one sample sequenced in a study of blood T cells in healthy people across ages. Alongside a J-beta primer mix, a sample-barcoded 5' primer served in a second PCR lasting roughly 6 to 11 cycles. MiXCR, applied by TCRdb to the 5' RACE reads, yields one record per CDR3 protein. The sample lists about 1,400,000 distinct CDR3 sequences, approximately 42% occurring once. Sequencing used blood. These receptors were collected from a young woman in good health.

Here the CDR3 reads CAIRSDMVTAFF. CDR3 nucleotides: TGTGCCATCAGATCCGACATGGTTACGGCTTTCTTT. The rearrangement joins TRBV10-3 to TRBJ1-1; D is ambiguous. The V end lost 6 bases, the J end lost 11 bases, and 16 bases lay between the germline ends. In germline, CDR1 is ENHRY, CDR2 SYGVKD. This CDR3 is 12 amino acids long.

Only a few counts were recorded for this clonotype. The chain uses TRBV9 and TRBJ2-3; perhaps TRBD2 as D (7 bases). Germline CDR1 SGDLS, CDR2 YYNGEE. The V gene lost 4 bases and the J gene lost 4 bases, with 19 bases spanning the gap. The CDR3 is 16 residues long. As DNA, the CDR3 is TGTGCCAGCAGCCCCCACTCGGGGGGCGCGGCAGATACGCAGTATTTT. This gives the protein CASSPHSGGAADTQYF.

This chain uses TRBV12-3 or TRBV12-4 with TRBJ1-1, with 7 bases lining up with TRBD1. With V trimmed by 5 bases and J by 0 bases, 9 bases remained unmatched. The CDR3 consists of 16 residues. CDR3 sequence reads: CASSRGTDLMNTEAFF. In DNA, the CDR3 is TGTGCCAGCAGTCGAGGGACAGACCTCATGAACACTGAAGCTTTCTTT.